This record concerns one T cell receptor (beta chain) sequence. Methods used by the authors: By means of reference gene primer amplification, nucleated cell counts were estimated. The table came from immunoSEQ multiplex PCR; TCRdb's copy has only in-frame clones and leaves some out. D and trimming were read from the DNA, whereas the V and J calls and clone size are those reported in that table. The table lists 150,000 to 200,000 clones, 84% of them singletons. Germline CDR1 reads SGDLS; CDR2 reads YYNGEE. Between the trimmed V and J ends, which lost 0 bases and 5 bases, there was a span of 11 bases. CDR3 length equals 14 residues. This record comes from a study of blood T cell repertoires in COVID-19. Overall study context: Sources were T cells, B-cell-depleted T cells, or PBMCs; the material itself was cDNA or gDNA.

The rearrangement joins TRBV9 to TRBJ1-1; D is unclear. The clonotype originates from a woman older than 75 with COVID-19, enrolled during active disease. Sequencing was done on a sample of peripheral blood. The chain's CDR3 is CASSVGTGGTEAFF. As DNA, the CDR3 is TGTGCCAGCAGCGTAGGAACCGGAGGGACTGAAGCTTTCTTT. The entire variable domain, with the rest obtained from reference TRBV9 and TRBJ1-1, is as follows: DSGVTQTPKHLITATGQRVTLRCSPRSGDLSVYWYQQSLDQGLQFLIQYYNGEERAKGNILERFSAQQFPDLHSELNLSSLELGDSALYFCASSVGTGGTEAFFGQGTRLTVV.